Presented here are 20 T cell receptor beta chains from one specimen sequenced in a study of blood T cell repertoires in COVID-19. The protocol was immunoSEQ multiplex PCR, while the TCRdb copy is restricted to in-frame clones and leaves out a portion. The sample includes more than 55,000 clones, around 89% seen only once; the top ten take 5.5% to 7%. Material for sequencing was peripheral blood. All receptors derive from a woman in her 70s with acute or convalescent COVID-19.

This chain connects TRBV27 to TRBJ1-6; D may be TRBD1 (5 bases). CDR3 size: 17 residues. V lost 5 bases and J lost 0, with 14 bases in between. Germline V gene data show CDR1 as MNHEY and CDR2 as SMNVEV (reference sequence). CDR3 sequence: CASSPRTLSSYNSPLHF. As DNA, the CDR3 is TGTGCCAGCAGTCCCCGGACACTTAGCTCCTATAATTCACCCCTCCACTTT.

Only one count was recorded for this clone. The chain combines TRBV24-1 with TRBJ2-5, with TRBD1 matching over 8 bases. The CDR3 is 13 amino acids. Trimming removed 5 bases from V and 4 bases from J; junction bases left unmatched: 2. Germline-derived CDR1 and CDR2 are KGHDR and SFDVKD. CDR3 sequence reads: CATSGRGRETQYF. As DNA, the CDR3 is TGTGCCACCAGTGGCAGGGGGCGAGAGACCCAGTACTTC.

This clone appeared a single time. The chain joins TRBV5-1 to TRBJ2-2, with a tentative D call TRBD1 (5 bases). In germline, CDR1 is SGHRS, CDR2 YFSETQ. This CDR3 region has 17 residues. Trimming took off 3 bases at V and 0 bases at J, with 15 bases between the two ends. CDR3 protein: CASSSQPTDTNTGELFF. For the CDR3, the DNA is TGCGCCAGCAGCTCTCAACCGACAGACACGAACACCGGGGAGCTGTTTTTT.

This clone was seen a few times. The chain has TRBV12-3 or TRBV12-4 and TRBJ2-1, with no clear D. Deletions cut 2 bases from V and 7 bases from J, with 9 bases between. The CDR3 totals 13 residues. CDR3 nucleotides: TGTGCCAGCAGTTTAATACGGGTAAATGAGCAGTTCTTC. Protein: CASSLIRVNEQFF.

CDR3 nucleotides: TGTGCCAGCAGCCCGGACAGATATCTCTATGGCTACACCTTC. Protein sequence: CASSPDRYLYGYTF. The chain employs TRBV7-8 and TRBJ1-2; possibly TRBD1 for D (6 bases). Germline CDR1 reads SGHVS; CDR2 reads FQNEAQ. V gave up 5 bases and J gave up 4 bases, with 14 bases separating them. The CDR3 is 14 residues long.

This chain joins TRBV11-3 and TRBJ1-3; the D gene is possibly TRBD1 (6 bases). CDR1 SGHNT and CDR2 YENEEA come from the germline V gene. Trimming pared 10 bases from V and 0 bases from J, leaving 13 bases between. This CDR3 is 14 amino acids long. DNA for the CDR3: TGTGCCACCGAGGGGACAACCTCTGGAAACACCATATATTTT. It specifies CATEGTTSGNTIYF.

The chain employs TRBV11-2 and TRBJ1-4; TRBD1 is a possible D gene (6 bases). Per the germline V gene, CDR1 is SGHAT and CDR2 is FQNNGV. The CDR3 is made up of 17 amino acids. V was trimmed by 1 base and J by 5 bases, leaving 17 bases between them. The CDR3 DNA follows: TGTGCCAGCAGCTTAGGAGTGAGAGACAGGAGGAATGAAAAACTGTTTTTT. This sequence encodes CASSLGVRDRRNEKLFF.

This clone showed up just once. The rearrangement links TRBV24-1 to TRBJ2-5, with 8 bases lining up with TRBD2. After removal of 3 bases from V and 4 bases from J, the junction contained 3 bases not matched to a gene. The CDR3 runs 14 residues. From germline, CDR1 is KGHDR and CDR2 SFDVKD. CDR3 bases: TGTGCCACCAGTGATAAGCGGGGGCCAGAGACCCAGTACTTC. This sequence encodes CATSDKRGPETQYF.

CDR3 nucleotides: TGCGCCAGCAGCCCCCGGGACAGGGGCGAAAAACTGTTTTTT. As protein: CASSPRDRGEKLFF. The chain recombines TRBV5-1 with TRBJ1-4; the match to TRBD1 covers 10 bases. The J segment lost 8 bases and the V segment lost 4 bases, leaving 5 bases of the junction unmatched. Germline V gene lookup returns CDR1 SGHRS and CDR2 YFSETQ. The CDR3 is 14 amino acids.

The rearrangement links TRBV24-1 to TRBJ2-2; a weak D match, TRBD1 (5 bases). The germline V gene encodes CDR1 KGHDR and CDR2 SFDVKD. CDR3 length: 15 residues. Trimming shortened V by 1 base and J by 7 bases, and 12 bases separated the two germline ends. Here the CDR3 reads CATSDFREVSGELFF. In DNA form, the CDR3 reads TGTGCCACCAGTGATTTCAGGGAAGTGAGCGGGGAGCTGTTTTTT.

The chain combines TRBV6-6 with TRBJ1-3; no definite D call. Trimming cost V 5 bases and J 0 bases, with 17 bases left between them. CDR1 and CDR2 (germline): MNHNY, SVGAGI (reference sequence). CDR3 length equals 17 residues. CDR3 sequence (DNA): TGTGCCAGCAGTCGTGAAAGGGAGGCCCGCTCTGGAAACACCATATATTTT. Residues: CASSREREARSGNTIYF.

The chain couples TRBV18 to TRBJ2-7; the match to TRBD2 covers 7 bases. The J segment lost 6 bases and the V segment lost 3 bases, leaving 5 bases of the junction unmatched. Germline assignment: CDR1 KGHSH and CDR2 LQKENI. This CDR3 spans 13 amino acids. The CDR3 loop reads CASSPGLESEQYF. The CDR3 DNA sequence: TGTGCCAGCTCACCCGGACTAGAAAGCGAGCAGTACTTC.

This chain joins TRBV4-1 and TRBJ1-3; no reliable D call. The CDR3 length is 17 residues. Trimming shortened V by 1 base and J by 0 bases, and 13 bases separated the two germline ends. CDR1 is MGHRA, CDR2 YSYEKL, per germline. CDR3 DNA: TGCGCCAGCAGCCAAGGGGCCAGCGGGTTCTCTGGAAACACCATATATTTT. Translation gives CASSQGASGFSGNTIYF.

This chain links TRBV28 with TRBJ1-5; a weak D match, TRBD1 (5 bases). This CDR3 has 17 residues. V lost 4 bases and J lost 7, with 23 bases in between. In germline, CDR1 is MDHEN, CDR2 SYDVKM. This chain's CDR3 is CASSSSSAGGFRQPQHF. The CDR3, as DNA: TGTGCCAGCAGTTCCTCCTCGGCGGGGGGATTTCGACAGCCCCAGCATTTT.

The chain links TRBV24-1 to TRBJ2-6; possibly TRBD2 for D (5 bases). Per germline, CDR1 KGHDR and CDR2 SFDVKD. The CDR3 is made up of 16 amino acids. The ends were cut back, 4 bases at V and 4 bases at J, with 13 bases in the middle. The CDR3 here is CATSDVRATGANVLTF. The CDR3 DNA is TGTGCCACCAGTGACGTGCGGGCGACCGGGGCCAACGTCCTGACTTTC.

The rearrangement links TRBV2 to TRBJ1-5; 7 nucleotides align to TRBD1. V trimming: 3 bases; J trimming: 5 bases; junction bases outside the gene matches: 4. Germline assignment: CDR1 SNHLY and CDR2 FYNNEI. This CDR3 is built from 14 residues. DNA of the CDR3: TGTGCCAGCAGTGAGGTCACAGGGGATCAGCCCCAGCATTTT. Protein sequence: CASSEVTGDQPQHF.

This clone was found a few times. The chain's CDR3 is CASRRSYNSPLHF. The CDR3 DNA is TGTGCCAGCAGGCGTTCCTATAATTCACCCCTCCACTTT. The chain links TRBV25-1 to TRBJ1-6, with unresolved D. The CDR3 extends over 13 amino acids. The V and J ends lost 6 bases and 1 base respectively, with 4 bases between them. The germline gives CDR1 MGHDK, CDR2 SYGVNS.

The CDR3 protein is CASTRTATNEKLFF. As DNA, the CDR3 is TGTGCCAGTACAAGGACAGCAACTAATGAAAAACTGTTTTTT. The chain couples TRBV19 to TRBJ1-4; possible D gene TRBD1, 6 bases. The CDR3 has 14 amino acids. With 7 bases removed from V and 0 bases from J, the gap between germline ends came to 9 bases. Per germline, CDR1 LNHDA and CDR2 SQIVND (reference sequence).

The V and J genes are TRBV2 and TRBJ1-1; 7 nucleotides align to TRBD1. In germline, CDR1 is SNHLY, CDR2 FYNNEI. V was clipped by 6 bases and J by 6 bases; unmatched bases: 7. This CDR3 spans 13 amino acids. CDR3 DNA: TGTGCCAGCAGGGACAGGATTTTGTCTGAAGCTTTCTTT. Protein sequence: CASRDRILSEAFF.

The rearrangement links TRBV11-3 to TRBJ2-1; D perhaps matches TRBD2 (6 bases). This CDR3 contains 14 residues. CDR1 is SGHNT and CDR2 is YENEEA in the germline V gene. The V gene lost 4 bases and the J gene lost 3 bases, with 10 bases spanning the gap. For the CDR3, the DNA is TGTGCCAGCAGCTCCGGGGGTGGCTACAATGAGCAGTTCTTC. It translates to CASSSGGGYNEQFF.